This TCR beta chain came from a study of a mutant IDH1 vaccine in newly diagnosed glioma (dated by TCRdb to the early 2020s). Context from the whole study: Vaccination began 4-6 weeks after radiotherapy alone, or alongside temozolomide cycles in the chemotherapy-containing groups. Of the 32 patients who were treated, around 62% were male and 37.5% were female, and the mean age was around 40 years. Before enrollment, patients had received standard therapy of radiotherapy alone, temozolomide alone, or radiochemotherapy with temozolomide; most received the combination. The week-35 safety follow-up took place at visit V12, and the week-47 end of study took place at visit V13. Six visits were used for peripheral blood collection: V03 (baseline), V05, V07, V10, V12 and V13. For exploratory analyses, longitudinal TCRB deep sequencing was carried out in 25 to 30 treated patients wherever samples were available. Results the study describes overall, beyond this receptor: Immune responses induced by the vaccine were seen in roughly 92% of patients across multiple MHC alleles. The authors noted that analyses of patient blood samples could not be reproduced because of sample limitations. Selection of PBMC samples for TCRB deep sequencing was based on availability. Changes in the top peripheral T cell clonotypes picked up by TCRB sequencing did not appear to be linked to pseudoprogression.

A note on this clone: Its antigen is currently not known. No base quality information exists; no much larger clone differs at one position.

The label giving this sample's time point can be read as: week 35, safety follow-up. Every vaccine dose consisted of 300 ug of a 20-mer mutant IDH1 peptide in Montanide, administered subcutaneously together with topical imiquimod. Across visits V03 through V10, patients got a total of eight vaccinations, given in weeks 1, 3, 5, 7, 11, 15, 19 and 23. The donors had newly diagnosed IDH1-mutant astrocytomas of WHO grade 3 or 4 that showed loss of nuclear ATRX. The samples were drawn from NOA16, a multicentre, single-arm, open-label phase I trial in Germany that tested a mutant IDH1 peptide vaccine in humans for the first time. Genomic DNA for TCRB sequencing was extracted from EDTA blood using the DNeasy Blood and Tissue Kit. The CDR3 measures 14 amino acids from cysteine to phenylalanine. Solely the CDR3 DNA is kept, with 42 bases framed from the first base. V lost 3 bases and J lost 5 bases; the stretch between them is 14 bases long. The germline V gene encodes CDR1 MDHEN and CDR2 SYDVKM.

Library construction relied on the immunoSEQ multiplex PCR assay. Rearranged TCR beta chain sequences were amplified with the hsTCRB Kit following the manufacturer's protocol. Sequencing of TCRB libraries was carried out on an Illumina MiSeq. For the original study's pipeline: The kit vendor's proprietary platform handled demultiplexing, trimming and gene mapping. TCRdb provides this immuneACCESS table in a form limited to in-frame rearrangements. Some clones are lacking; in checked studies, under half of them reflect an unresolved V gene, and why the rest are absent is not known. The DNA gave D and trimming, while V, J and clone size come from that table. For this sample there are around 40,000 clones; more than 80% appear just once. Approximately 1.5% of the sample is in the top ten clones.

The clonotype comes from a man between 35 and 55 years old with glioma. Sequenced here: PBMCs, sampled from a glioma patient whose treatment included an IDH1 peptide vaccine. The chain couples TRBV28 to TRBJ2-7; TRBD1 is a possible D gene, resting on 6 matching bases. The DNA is TGTGCCAGCAGTTTGGTACAGGGCGGTCACGAGCAGTACTTC. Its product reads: CASSLVQGGHEQYF.